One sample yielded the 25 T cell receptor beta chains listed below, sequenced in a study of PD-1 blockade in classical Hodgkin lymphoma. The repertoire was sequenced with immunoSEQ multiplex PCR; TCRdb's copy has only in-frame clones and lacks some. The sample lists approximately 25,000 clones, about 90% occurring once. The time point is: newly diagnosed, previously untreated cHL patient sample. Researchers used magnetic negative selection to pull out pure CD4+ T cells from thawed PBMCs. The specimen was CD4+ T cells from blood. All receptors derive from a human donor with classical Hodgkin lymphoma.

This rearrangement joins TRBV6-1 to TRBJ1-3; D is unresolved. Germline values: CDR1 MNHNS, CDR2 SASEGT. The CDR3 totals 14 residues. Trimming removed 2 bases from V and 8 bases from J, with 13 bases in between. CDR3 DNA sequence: TGTGCCAGCAGTGAACACGCCTTTGGGTACACCATATATTTT. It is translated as CASSEHAFGYTIYF.

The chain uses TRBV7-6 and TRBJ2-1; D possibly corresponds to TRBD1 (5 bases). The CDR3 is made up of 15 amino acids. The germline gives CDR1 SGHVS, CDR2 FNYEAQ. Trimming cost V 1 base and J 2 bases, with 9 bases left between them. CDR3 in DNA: TGTGCCAGCAGCTTAGAACAAGGGGCCTACAATGAGCAGTTCTTC. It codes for CASSLEQGAYNEQFF.

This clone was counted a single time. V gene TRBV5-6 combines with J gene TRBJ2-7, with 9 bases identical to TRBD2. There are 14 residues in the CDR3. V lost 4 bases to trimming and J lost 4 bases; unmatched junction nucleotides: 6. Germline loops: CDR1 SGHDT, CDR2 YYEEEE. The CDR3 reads CASSLRGGRYEQYF. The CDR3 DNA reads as TGTGCCAGCAGCCTGCGGGGGGGCCGGTACGAGCAGTACTTC.

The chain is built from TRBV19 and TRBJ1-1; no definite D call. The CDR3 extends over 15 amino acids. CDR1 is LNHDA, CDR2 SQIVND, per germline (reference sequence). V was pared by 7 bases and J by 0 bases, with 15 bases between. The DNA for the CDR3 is TGTGCCAGTAAAAAAAACGACTTTATGAACACTGAAGCTTTCTTT. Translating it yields CASKKNDFMNTEAFF.

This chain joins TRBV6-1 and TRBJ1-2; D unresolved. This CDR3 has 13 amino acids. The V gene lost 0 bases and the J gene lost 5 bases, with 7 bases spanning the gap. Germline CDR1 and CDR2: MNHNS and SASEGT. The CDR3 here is CASSEAGPYGYTF. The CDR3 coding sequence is TGTGCCAGCAGTGAAGCGGGTCCTTATGGCTACACCTTC.

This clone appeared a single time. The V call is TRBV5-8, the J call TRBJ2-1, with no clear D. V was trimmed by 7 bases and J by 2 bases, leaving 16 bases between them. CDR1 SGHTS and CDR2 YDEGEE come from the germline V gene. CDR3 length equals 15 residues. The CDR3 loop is CASPPGSDAYNEQFF. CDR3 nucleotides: TGTGCCAGCCCACCTGGGTCTGATGCCTACAATGAGCAGTTCTTC.

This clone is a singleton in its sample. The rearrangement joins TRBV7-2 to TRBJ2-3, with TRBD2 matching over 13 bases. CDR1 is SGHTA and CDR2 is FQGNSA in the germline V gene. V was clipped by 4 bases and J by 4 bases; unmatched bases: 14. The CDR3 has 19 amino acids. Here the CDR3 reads CASSSRTSGGAVGADTQYF. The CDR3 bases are TGTGCCAGCAGCTCAAGAACTAGCGGGGGGGCCGTCGGCGCAGATACGCAGTATTTT.

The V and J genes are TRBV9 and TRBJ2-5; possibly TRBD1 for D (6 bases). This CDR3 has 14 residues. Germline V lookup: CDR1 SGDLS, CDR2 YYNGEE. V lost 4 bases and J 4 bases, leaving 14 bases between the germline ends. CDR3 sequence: CASSKDSYPETQYF. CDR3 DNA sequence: TGTGCCAGCAGCAAGGACAGTTACCCAGAGACCCAGTACTTC.

DNA of the CDR3: TGTGCCAGCTCACCAAGGACGCCCGGCGGAGAGACCCAGTACTTC. As protein: CASSPRTPGGETQYF. V gene TRBV18 combines with J gene TRBJ2-5; D is ambiguous. The V and J ends lost 2 bases and 4 bases respectively, with 14 bases between them. In germline, CDR1 is KGHSH, CDR2 LQKENI. CDR3 length: 15 amino acids. The variable domain in full, completed from reference TRBV18 and TRBJ2-5, reads NAGVMQNPRHLVRRRGQEARLRCSPMKGHSHVYWYRQLPEEGLKFMVYLQKENIIDESGMPKERFSAEFPKEGPSILRIQQVVRGDSAAYFCASSPRTPGGETQYFGPGTRLLVL.

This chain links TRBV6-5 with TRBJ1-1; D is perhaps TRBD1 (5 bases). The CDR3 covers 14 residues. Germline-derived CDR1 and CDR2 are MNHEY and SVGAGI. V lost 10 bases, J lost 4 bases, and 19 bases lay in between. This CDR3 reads CATRVPGRGTEAFF. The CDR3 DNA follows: TGTGCCACCAGGGTGCCAGGGAGGGGCACTGAAGCTTTCTTT.

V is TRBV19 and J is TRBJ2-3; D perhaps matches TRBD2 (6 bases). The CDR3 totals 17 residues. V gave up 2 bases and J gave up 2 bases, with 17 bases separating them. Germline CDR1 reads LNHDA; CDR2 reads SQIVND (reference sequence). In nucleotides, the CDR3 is TGTGCCAGTAGTATATCACCGGGACTTCCGCTCACAGATACGCAGTATTTT. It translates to CASSISPGLPLTDTQYF.

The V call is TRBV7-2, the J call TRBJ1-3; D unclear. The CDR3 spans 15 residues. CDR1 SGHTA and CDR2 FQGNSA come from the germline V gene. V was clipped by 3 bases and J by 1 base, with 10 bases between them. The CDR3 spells CASSFSRDSGNTIYF. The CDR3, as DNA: TGTGCCAGCAGCTTCAGTAGGGATTCTGGAAACACCATATATTTT.

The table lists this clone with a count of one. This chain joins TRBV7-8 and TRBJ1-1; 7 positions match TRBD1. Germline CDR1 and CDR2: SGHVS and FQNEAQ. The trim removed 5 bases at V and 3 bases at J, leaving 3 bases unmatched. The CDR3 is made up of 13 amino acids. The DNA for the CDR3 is TGTGCCAGCAGCCCCGACAGGGACACTGAAGCTTTCTTT. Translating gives CASSPDRDTEAFF.

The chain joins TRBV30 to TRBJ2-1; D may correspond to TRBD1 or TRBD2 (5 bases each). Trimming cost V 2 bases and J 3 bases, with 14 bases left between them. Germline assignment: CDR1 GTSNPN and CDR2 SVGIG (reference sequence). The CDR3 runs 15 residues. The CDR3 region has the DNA TGTGCCTGGAGTAGGGGACGTGGGGACTACAATGAGCAGTTCTTC. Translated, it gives CAWSRGRGDYNEQFF.

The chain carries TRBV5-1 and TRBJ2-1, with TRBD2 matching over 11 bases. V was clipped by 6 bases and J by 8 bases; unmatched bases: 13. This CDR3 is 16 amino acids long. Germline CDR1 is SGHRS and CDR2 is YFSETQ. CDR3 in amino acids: CASIRGSGGAFDEQFF. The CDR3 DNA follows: TGCGCCAGCATCCGGGGTAGCGGGGGGGCATTCGATGAGCAGTTCTTC.

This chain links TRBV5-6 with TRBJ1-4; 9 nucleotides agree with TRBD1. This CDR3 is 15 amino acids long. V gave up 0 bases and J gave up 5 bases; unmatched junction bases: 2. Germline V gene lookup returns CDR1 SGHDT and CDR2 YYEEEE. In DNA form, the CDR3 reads TGTGCCAGCAGCTTGGTCGGGACAGGGAATGAAAAACTGTTTTTT. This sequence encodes CASSLVGTGNEKLFF.

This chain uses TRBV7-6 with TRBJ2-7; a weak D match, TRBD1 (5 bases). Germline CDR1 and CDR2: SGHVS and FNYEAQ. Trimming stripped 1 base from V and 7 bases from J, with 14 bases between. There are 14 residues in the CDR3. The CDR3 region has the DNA TGTGCCAGCAGCTTAGGGGCAGGGCGCTTTGAGCAGTACTTC. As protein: CASSLGAGRFEQYF. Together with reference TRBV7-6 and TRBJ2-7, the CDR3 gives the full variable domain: GAGVSQSPRYKVTKRGQDVALRCDPISGHVSLYWYRQALGQGPEFLTYFNYEAQQDKSGLPNDRFSAERPEGSISTLTIQRTEQRDSAMYRCASSLGAGRFEQYFGPGTRLTVT.

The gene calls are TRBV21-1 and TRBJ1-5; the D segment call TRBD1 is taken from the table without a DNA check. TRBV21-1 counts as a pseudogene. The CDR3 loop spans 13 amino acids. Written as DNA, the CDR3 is TGTGCCCGCACCGGCAGGGGTGGTCAGCCCCAGCATTTT. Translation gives CARTGRGGQPQHF.

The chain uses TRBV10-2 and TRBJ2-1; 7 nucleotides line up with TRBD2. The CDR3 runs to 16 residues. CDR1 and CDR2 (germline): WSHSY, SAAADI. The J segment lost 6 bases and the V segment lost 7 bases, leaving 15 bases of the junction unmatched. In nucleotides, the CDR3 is TGCGCCAGCACCCCAACCTCGGGGGGAATACCCAATGAGCAGTTCTTC. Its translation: CASTPTSGGIPNEQFF.

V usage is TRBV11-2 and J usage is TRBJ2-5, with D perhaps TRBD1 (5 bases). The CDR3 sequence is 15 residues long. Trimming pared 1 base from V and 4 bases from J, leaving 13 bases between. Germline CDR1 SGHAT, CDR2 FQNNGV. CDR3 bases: TGTGCCAGCAGCTTAGGGCAGGGTGGTGGAGAGACCCAGTACTTC. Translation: CASSLGQGGGETQYF. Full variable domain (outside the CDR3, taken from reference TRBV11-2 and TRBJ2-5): EAGVAQSPRYKIIEKRQSVAFWCNPISGHATLYWYQQILGQGPKLLIQFQNNGVVDDSQLPKDRFSAERLKGVDSTLKIQPAKLEDSAVYLCASSLGQGGGETQYFGPGTRLLVL.

The chain's CDR3 is CASSLVRGLETQYF. The CDR3, as DNA: TGTGCCAGCAGCTTGGTCAGGGGTTTGGAGACCCAGTACTTC. This sequence joins TRBV5-6 and TRBJ2-5, with D perhaps TRBD1 (6 bases). This CDR3 has 14 amino acids. Germline V gene lookup returns CDR1 SGHDT and CDR2 YYEEEE. The V and J ends lost 0 bases and 5 bases respectively, with 11 bases between them.

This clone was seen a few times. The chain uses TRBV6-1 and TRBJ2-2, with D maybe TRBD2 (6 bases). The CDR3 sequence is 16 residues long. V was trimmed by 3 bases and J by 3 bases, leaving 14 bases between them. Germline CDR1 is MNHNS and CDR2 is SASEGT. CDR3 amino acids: CASSDLRGDYTGELFF. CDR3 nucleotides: TGTGCCAGCAGTGATCTGCGGGGCGACTACACCGGGGAGCTGTTTTTT.

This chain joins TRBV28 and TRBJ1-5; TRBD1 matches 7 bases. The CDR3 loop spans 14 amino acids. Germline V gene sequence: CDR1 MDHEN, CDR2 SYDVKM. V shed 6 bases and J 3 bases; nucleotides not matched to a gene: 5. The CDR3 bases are TGTGCCAGCAGCCCCGGGACAGACAATCAGCCCCAGCATTTT. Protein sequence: CASSPGTDNQPQHF.

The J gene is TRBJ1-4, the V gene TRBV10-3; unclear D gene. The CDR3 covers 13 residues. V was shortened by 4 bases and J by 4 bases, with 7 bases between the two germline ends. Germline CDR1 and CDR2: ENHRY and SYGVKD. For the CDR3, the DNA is TGTGCCATCAGTGCAGCTATTAATGAAAAACTGTTTTTT. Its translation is CAISAAINEKLFF.

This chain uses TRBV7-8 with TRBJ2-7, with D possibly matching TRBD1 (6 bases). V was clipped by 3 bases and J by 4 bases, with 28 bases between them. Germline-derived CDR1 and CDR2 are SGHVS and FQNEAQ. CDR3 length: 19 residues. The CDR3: CASSFPSLRGTLDYYEQYF. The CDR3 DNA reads TGTGCCAGCAGCTTTCCAAGTTTGAGGGGGACACTCGACTATTACGAGCAGTACTTC.